This T cell receptor (beta chain) was documented in a study of OX40 agonist ivuxolimab in advanced cancers. Across the whole study: Ivuxolimab, an antibody that agonizes OX40 (CD134), was administered to the patients.

As regards this clone: No antigen is known for it.

Study-wide results and caveats: CD8+ T cells (on average) carried more expanded clones than CD4+ T cells. CD4+ and CD8+ T cells in blood underwent clonal expansion by week 6 at 0.1 to 3.0 mg/kg.

CDR1 and CDR2 (germline): SGHRS, YFSETQ. V was clipped by 4 bases and J by 1 base, with 11 bases between them. The CDR3 extends over 14 amino acids. Sequenced by immunoSEQ multiplex PCR; TCRdb stores in-frame clones only, minus some. The data contain around 60,000 clones, about four fifths of them seen just once; the ten biggest clones take up roughly 1.9%. The TCR comes from an adult with an advanced solid tumor such as melanoma, head and neck, liver or kidney cancer. The chain joins TRBV5-1 to TRBJ1-1; D possibly corresponds to TRBD1 (5 bases). The sample here was CD4+ or CD8+ T cells sorted from blood, taken in a trial of the OX40 agonist ivuxolimab. For the CDR3, the DNA is TGCGCCAGCAGCGTGGGGCCGGGGAACACTGAAGCTTTCTTT. Residues: CASSVGPGNTEAFF.